A selection of T cell receptor beta chains follows, all from one sample in a study of molecular identifiers for immune sequencing clone quantification. TCRdb used MiXCR to reprocess the PCR reads, holding one entry per CDR3 protein. The profile shows about 510,000 distinct CDR3 sequences, around 23% of them singletons. The sample was naive CD8+ T cells from blood, with Jurkat cell RNA spiked in. The source is a human donor in good health. Some libraries in this study had Jurkat cell RNA spiked in. Both conserved end residues are part of each CDR3. D genes are given only for firm matches. Size values are once, few and many counts, or a class for expanded clones, and some rows have none.

TRBJ2-2	TRBV6-5	TRBD2	many	CASSYVAGAGELFF	TGTGCCAGCAGTTACGTAGCGGGTGCCGGGGAGCTGTTTTTT
TRBJ2-1	TRBV6-1	.	.	CASSGGSKFNEQFF	TGTGCCAGCAGTGGGGGTAGCAAGTTTAATGAGCAGTTCTTC
TRBJ2-3	TRBV25-1	TRBD2	.	CASREYSGTGDTQYF	TGTGCCAGCAGGGAGTATAGCGGGACGGGAGATACGCAGTATTTT
TRBJ1-1	TRBV2	TRBD1	few	CASSEGTGANTEAFF	TGTGCCAGCAGTGAAGGTACAGGGGCGAACACTGAAGCTTTCTTT
TRBJ2-5	TRBV19	.	.	CASSIRVQETQYF	TGTGCCAGTAGTATAAGGGTTCAAGAGACCCAGTACTTC
TRBJ2-7	TRBV18	TRBD2	few	CASSQRDPFYEQYF	TGTGCCAGCTCACAGCGGGACCCCTTTTACGAGCAGTACTTC
TRBJ1-1	TRBV9	.	few	CASSVELGTEAFF	TGTGCCAGCAGCGTAGAACTGGGCACTGAAGCTTTCTTT
TRBJ1-5	TRBV12-3/TRBV12-4	.	many	CASSSLTKPQHF	TGTGCCAGCAGTTCTCTGACGAAGCCCCAGCATTTT
TRBJ2-7	TRBV7-9	.	.	CASSLAGHYEQYF	TGTGCCAGCAGCTTAGCTGGACATTACGAGCAGTACTTC
TRBJ2-5	TRBV28	.	few	CASSLGLDQYF	TGTGCCAGCAGTTTAGGACTGGACCAGTACTTC
TRBJ2-7	TRBV6-2/TRBV6-3	TRBD2	many	CASATHSGGPYEQYF	TGTGCCAGCGCGACTCATAGCGGGGGCCCCTACGAGCAGTACTTC
TRBJ1-4	TRBV5-3	.	.	CASSSDLNEKLFF	TGTGCCAGCAGCTCTGACCTTAATGAAAAACTGTTTTTT
TRBJ2-3	TRBV4-1	.	.	CASSQGSGWADTQYF	TGCGCCAGCAGCCAAGGTTCGGGGTGGGCAGATACGCAGTATTTT
TRBJ2-7	TRBV7-2	TRBD2	.	CASSPRTSLSYEQYF	TGTGCCAGCAGCCCCAGGACTAGCCTTTCCTACGAGCAGTACTTC
TRBJ2-7	TRBV29-1	TRBD1	many	CSVNPGGGEQYF	TGCAGCGTTAACCCAGGGGGCGGCGAGCAGTACTTC
TRBJ2-7	TRBV27	TRBD2	few	CASRGTSGWTYEQYF	TGTGCCAGCAGAGGGACTAGCGGGTGGACCTACGAGCAGTACTTC
TRBJ1-1	TRBV4-3	.	.	CASSQDRAGNEAFF	TGCGCCAGCAGCCAAGATCGGGCTGGAAACGAAGCTTTCTTT
TRBJ2-7	TRBV5-3	.	.	CAGSLVAGSRATYEQYF	TGTGCCGGCAGCTTGGTTGCGGGGTCCCGAGCCACCTACGAGCAGTACTTC
TRBJ1-1	TRBV5-1	TRBD1	few	CASSLLGQMNTEAFF	TGCGCCAGCAGCCTGCTGGGACAGATGAACACTGAAGCTTTCTTT
TRBJ1-2	TRBV6-1	.	.	CASSETAGGTYGYTF	TGTGCCAGCAGTGAGACGGCGGGGGGGACCTATGGCTACACCTTC
TRBJ1-1	TRBV28	.	many	CASREGAGATLNTEAFF	TGTGCCAGCAGAGAAGGGGCAGGGGCAACGTTGAACACTGAAGCTTTCTTT
TRBJ2-5	TRBV11-2	TRBD1	many	CASSSGQDETQYF	TGTGCCAGCAGCTCAGGACAGGACGAGACCCAGTACTTC
TRBJ1-2	TRBV14	TRBD1	few	CASSQGSAGGNNYGYTF	TGTGCCAGCAGCCAAGGCTCTGCAGGGGGCAATAACTATGGCTACACCTTC
TRBJ1-1	TRBV6-1	.	few	CASSDLAGETF	TGTGCCAGCAGTGACTTGGCAGGCGAAACTTTT
TRBJ1-6	TRBV25-1	.	few	CASTGKGSPLHF	TGTGCCAGCACCGGGAAGGGTTCACCCCTCCACTTT
TRBJ2-7	TRBV28	.	.	CASSPSRIGRPPYEQYF	TGTGCCAGCAGTCCCTCCCGGATCGGGAGACCCCCCTACGAGCAGTACTTC
TRBJ1-1	TRBV11-2	.	.	CASGRQENTEAFF	TGTGCCAGCGGGAGACAGGAGAACACTGAAGCTTTCTTT
TRBJ2-3	TRBV6-2/TRBV6-3	.	.	CASRKKGVTDTQYF	TGTGCCAGCAGAAAAAAAGGGGTGACAGATACGCAGTACTTT
TRBJ2-7	TRBV18	TRBD1	.	CASSPTLGQVSYEQYF	TGTGCCAGCTCACCGACTTTGGGACAGGTCTCCTACGAGCAGTACTTC
TRBJ2-3	TRBV27	TRBD2	many	CASSLLRETDTQYF	TGTGCCAGCAGTTTATTGCGGGAGACAGATACGCAGTATTTT
TRBJ2-3	TRBV4-3	.	.	CASSPRQLSNTDTQYF	TGCGCCAGCAGCCCCCGACAGTTGTCGAACACAGATACGCAGTATTTT
TRBJ2-1	TRBV5-4	TRBD2	many	CASSPGVAGGNEQFF	TGTGCCAGCAGCCCCGGGGTAGCGGGGGGCAATGAGCAGTTCTTC
TRBJ1-1	TRBV3-1	.	.	CASSQDAHLLPLGAFF	TGTGCCAGCAGCCAAGATGCCCACCTTCTGCCCCTGGGAGCTTTCTTT
TRBJ1-1	TRBV7-6	.	few	CASSLFGGENTEAFF	TGTGCCAGCAGCTTATTTGGCGGGGAGAACACTGAAGCTTTCTTT
TRBJ1-5	TRBV27	.	few	CASSPRTNNQPQHF	TGTGCCAGCAGTCCTCGGACCAACAATCAGCCCCAGCATTTT
TRBJ2-3	TRBV5-4	.	many	CASSLVGGASDTQYF	TGTGCCAGCAGCTTGGTAGGGGGGGCCTCAGATACGCAGTATTTT
TRBJ1-6	TRBV3-1	.	.	CASSQDVRQTNSPLHF	TGTGCCAGCAGCCAAGATGTTAGACAGACTAATTCACCCCTCCACTTT